The sequence of this T cell receptor beta chain was determined in a study of T cells after yellow fever vaccination. One entry per CDR3 protein, called by TCRdb with MiXCR from the 5' RACE reads. The sample carries approximately 300,000 distinct CDR3 sequences, around 6.8% recorded once. Study findings and constraints: Among primary-vaccination clones, most reappeared after the booster, at just under 98% for CD4 and around 91% for CD8. Weaker overall was a secondary response that nonetheless peaked faster, on day 5 versus 15.

The CDR3 contains 14 residues. With 3 bases removed from V and 5 bases from J, the gap between germline ends came to 13 bases. The germline V gene encodes CDR1 SNHLY and CDR2 FYNNEI. For this clonotype: Its target is not known.

The sample was PBMCs, taken around 45 days after the first yellow fever vaccination. This sequence joins TRBV2 and TRBJ2-5; D is perhaps TRBD1 (6 bases). The TCR originated in a man between 18 and 29 years old who received the YFV17D yellow fever vaccine. CDR3 sequence reads: CASSERTERETQYF. CDR3 in DNA: TGTGCCAGCAGTGAGCGGACAGAGAGGGAGACCCAGTACTTC. Combining the CDR3 with reference TRBV2 and TRBJ2-5 gives the whole variable domain EPEVTQTPSHQVTQMGQEVILRCVPISNHLYFYWYRQILGQKVEFLVSFYNNEISEKSEIFDDQFSVERPDGSNFTLKIRSTKLEDSAMYFCASSERTERETQYFGPGTRLLVL.